The T cell receptor beta chain described here comes from a study of T cell responses to AZD1222 COVID-19 vaccine. Whole-study findings and limits: A mostly white British donor set with more females was recruited, and clonal diversity was possibly underestimated.

Profiled with immunoSEQ multiplex PCR; TCRdb holds only in-frame clones, not every one. This table holds 150,000 to 200,000 clones, around 90% found once. The ends were cut back, 5 bases at V and 4 bases at J, with 10 bases in the middle. CDR3 length: 13 amino acids. Germline CDR1 SGHNT, CDR2 YENEEA. The table lists this clone with a count of one. Its antigen is as yet unknown. The starting material was peripheral blood, obtained 28 days after the second AZD1222 dose. The chain combines TRBV11-3 with TRBJ2-3; a possible D gene is TRBD2 (5 bases). The receptor's source is an adult who received the AZD1222 COVID-19 vaccine. CDR3 amino acids: CASSTSGSDTQYF. The CDR3 DNA sequence: TGTGCCAGCAGCACGAGCGGCTCAGATACGCAGTATTTT.